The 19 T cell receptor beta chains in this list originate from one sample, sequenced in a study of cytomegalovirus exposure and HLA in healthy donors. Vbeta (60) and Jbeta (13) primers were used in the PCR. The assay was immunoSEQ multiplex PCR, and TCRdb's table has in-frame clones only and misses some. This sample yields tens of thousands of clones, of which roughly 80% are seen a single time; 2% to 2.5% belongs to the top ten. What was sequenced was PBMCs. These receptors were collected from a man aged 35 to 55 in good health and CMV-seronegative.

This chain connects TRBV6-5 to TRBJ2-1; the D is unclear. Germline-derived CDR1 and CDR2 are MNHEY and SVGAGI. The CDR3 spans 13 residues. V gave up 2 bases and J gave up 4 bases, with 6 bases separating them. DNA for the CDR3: TGTGCCAGCAGTTACGAGGAGTACAATGAGCAGTTCTTC. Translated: CASSYEEYNEQFF.

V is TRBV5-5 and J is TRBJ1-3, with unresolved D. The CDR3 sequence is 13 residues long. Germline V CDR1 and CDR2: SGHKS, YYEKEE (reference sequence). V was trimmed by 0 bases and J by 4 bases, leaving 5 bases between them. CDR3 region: CASSLGGGNTIYF. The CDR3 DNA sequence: TGTGCCAGCAGCTTGGGAGGAGGAAACACCATATATTTT.

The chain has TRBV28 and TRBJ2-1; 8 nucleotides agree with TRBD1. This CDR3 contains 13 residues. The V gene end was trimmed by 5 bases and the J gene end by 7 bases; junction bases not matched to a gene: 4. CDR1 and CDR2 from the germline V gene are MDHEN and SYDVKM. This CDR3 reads CASSQGAENEQFF. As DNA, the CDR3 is TGTGCCAGCAGTCAGGGGGCGGAAAATGAGCAGTTCTTC.

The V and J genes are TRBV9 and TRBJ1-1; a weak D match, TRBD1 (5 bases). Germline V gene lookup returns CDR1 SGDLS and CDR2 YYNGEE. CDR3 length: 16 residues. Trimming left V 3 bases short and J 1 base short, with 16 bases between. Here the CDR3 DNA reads TGTGCCAGCAGCGGAGACCCCGGCAGGGAGAACACTGAAGCTTTCTTT. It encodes CASSGDPGRENTEAFF.

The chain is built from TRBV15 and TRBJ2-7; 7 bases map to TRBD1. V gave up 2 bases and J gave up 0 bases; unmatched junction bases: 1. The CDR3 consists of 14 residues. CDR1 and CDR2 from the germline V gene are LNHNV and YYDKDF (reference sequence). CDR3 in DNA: TGTGCCACCAGCAGACGGGACAGCTCCTACGAGCAGTACTTC. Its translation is CATSRRDSSYEQYF.

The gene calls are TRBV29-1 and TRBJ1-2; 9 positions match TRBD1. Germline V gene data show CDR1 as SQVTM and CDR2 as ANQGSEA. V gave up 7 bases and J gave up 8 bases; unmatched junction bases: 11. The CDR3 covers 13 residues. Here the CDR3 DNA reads TGCAGCGGGTCCGGGACAGGGTTGGACGGCTACACCTTC. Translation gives CSGSGTGLDGYTF.

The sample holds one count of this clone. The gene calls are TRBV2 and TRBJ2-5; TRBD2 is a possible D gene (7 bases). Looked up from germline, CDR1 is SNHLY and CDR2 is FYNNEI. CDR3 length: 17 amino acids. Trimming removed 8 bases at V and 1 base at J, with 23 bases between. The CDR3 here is CASESTDPGGSQETQYF. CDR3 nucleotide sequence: TGTGCCAGCGAGAGTACAGACCCGGGGGGCTCCCAAGAGACCCAGTACTTC.

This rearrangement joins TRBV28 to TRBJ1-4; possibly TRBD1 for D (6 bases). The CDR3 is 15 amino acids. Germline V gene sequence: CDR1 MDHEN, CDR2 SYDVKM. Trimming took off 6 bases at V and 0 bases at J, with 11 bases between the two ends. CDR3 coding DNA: TGTGCCAGCAGGCCGGCAGGGGCAACTAATGAAAAACTGTTTTTT. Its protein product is CASRPAGATNEKLFF.

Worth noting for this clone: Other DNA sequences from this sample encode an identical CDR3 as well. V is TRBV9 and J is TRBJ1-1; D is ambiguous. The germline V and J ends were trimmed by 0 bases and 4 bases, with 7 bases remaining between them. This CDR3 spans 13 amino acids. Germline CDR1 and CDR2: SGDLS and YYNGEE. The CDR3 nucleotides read TGTGCCAGCAGCGTAGGAGGGTCCACTGAAGCTTTCTTT. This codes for CASSVGGSTEAFF.

CDR3 in DNA: TGTGCCAGCAGTGATGAGCGGGAGGTCTCCTACGAGCAGTACTTC. Translating gives CASSDEREVSYEQYF. The rearrangement links TRBV25-1 to TRBJ2-7, with TRBD2 matching 9 bases. The CDR3 covers 15 residues. V lost 3 bases to trimming and J lost 0 bases; unmatched junction nucleotides: 3. The germline V gene has CDR1 MGHDK and CDR2 SYGVNS.

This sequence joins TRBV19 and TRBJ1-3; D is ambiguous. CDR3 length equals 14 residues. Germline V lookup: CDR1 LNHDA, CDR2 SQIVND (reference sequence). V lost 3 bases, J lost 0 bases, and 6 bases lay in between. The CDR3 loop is CASSIVLSGNTIYF. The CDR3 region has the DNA TGTGCCAGTAGTATCGTCCTCTCTGGAAACACCATATATTTT.

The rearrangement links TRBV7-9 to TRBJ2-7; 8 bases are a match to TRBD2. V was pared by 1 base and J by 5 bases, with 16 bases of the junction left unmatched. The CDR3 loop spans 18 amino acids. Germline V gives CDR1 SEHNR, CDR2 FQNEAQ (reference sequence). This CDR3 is CASSLVALPRLASHEQYF. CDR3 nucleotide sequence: TGTGCCAGCAGCTTAGTAGCACTACCGCGACTAGCGTCCCACGAGCAGTACTTC.

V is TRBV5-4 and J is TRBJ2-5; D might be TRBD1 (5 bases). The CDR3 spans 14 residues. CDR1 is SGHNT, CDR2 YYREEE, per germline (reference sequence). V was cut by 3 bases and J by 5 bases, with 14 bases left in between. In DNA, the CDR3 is TGTGCCAGCAGCTCCCAGGGCCTAGGGGAGACCCAGTACTTC. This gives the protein CASSSQGLGETQYF.

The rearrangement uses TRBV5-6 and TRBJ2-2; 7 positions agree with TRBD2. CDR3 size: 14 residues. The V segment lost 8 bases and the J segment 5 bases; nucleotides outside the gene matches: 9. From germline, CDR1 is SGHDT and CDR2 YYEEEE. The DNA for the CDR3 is TGTGCCAGTAACTACGTTAGCGGGACCGGGGAGCTGTTTTTT. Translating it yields CASNYVSGTGELFF.

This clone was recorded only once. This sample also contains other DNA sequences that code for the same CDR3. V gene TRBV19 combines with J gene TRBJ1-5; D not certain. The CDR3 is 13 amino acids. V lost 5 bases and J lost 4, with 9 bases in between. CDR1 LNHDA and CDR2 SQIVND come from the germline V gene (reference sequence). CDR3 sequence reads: CASSPGLNQPQHF. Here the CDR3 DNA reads TGTGCCAGTAGTCCTGGCCTGAATCAGCCCCAGCATTTT.

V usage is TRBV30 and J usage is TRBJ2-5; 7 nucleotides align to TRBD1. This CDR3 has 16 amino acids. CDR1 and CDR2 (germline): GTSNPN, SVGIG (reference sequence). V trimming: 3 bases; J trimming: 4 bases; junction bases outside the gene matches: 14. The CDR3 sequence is CAWSATPSGQRETQYF. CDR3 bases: TGTGCCTGGAGCGCCACCCCTTCGGGACAGAGAGAGACCCAGTACTTC.

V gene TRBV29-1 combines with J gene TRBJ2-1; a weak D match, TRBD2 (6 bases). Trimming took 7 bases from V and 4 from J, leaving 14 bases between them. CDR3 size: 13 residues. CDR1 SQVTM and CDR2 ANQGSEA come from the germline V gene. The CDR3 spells CSGGGVDYNEQFF. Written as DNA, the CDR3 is TGCAGCGGTGGAGGGGTAGATTACAATGAGCAGTTCTTC.

Written as DNA, the CDR3 is TGTGCCAGCAGTTCGAGAGGGCGACTCAGTGAAAAACTGTTTTTT. It yields the protein CASSSRGRLSEKLFF. The rearrangement uses TRBV7-2 and TRBJ1-4, with D uncertain. The V and J ends lost 6 bases and 7 bases respectively, with 18 bases between them. Germline V CDR1 and CDR2: SGHTA, FQGNSA. This CDR3 is 15 amino acids long.

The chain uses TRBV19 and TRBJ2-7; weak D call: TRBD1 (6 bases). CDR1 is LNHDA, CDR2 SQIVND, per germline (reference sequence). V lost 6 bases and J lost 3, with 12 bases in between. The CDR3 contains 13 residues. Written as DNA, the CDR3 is TGTGCCAGTAGGGGGGACACTAGCTACGAGCAGTACTTC. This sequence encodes CASRGDTSYEQYF.